This record covers a single T cell receptor beta chain. Its antigen is undetermined. This record comes from a study of response to subunit inactivated influenza vaccine. There are 18 residues in the CDR3. CDR1 LGHNA and CDR2 YNFKEQ come from the germline V gene. V shed 0 bases and J 9 bases; nucleotides not matched to a gene: 14. TCRdb re-called the RT-PCR reads with MiXCR, one entry per CDR3 protein. This sample has around 520,000 distinct CDR3 sequences; 10% to 15% occur once, and the top ten carry 10%. Overall study findings and caveats: Authors suggested few new T cells are recruited by each seasonal influenza vaccination.

The sequence was obtained from a man in his forties or fifties who received an inactivated influenza vaccine. Sequencing was performed on PBMCs from blood, taken on the day of vaccination. This chain joins TRBV4-2 and TRBJ2-1; 10 nucleotides line up with TRBD2. DNA for the CDR3: TGTGCCAGCAGCCAAGATTTTTGGGCGGAGCGGGGGGGCGTTGAGCAGTTCTTC. It specifies CASSQDFWAERGGVEQFF.